Below are 22 T cell receptor beta chains sequenced from a single sample in a study of T cells after yellow fever vaccination. MiXCR, applied by TCRdb to the 5' RACE reads, yields one record per CDR3 protein. The sample lists about 510,000 distinct CDR3 sequences, 20% to 25% occurring once. The source was PBMCs, collected about 20 days after the first yellow fever vaccination. Every receptor here comes from a young man who received the YFV17D yellow fever vaccine.

The chain joins TRBV5-6 to TRBJ1-2; a weak D match, TRBD1 (6 bases). The V and J ends lost 4 bases and 10 bases respectively, with 14 bases between them. There are 12 residues in the CDR3. Germline CDR1 and CDR2: SGHDT and YYEEEE. The CDR3 nucleotides read TGTGCCAGCAGCCAGGGGACTGTGGACTACACCTTC. It is translated as CASSQGTVDYTF.

This clonotype has just a few counts. This rearrangement joins TRBV12-3 or TRBV12-4 to TRBJ2-7, with 8 bases that match TRBD1. The CDR3 contains 13 residues. V was pared by 5 bases and J by 6 bases, with 6 bases of the junction left unmatched. The CDR3, as DNA: TGTGCCAGCAGTACCCTACAGGGGGTCGAGCAGTACTTC. This codes for CASSTLQGVEQYF.

This clonotype was seen more than once but under ten times. The chain recombines TRBV7-9 with TRBJ2-3; the D gene could be TRBD1 or TRBD2 (5 bases each). Germline V CDR1 and CDR2: SEHNR, FQNEAQ (reference sequence). V was cut by 3 bases and J by 2 bases, with 18 bases left in between. This CDR3 spans 17 amino acids. For the CDR3, the DNA is TGTGCCAGCAGCTTTATAGCCCTCGGGGCCGACACAGATACGCAGTATTTT. Amino acids: CASSFIALGADTDTQYF.

The gene calls are TRBV6-2 or TRBV6-3 and TRBJ2-5; tentatively, D is TRBD1 or TRBD2 (5 bases each). Trimming pared 2 bases from V and 1 base from J, leaving 11 bases between. The CDR3 covers 15 residues. Germline CDR1 MNHEY, CDR2 SVGEGT. The CDR3 DNA follows: TGTGCCAGCAGTTACGTGGGGGTCCTCCAAGAGACCCAGTACTTC. Translated: CASSYVGVLQETQYF.

The V gene is TRBV7-3, the J gene TRBJ2-3; 7 positions agree with TRBD2. CDR1 and CDR2 (germline): SGHTA, FQGTGA. CDR3 length equals 15 residues. Trimming at V came to 0 bases and at J to 5 bases, leaving 5 bases not matched to a gene. CDR3 residues: CASSLTGGGGDTQYF. CDR3 nucleotide sequence: TGTGCCAGCAGCTTAACGGGAGGCGGGGGAGATACGCAGTATTTT.

The chain employs TRBV4-1 and TRBJ1-4; TRBD1 aligns across 10 bases. Germline-derived CDR1 and CDR2 are MGHRA and YSYEKL. This CDR3 spans 16 amino acids. The trim removed 0 bases at V and 8 bases at J, leaving 6 bases unmatched. The CDR3 loop is CASSQDAGTGDEKLFF. CDR3 nucleotides: TGCGCCAGCAGCCAAGACGCCGGGACAGGGGACGAAAAACTGTTTTTT.

This chain links TRBV29-1 with TRBJ2-7; possible D gene TRBD1, 5 bases. The germline V gene encodes CDR1 SQVTM and CDR2 ANQGSEA. Trimming pared 6 bases from V and 3 bases from J, leaving 12 bases between. This CDR3 region has 12 residues. CDR3 region: CSVGTGIYEQYF. CDR3 DNA sequence: TGCAGCGTGGGAACAGGTATCTACGAGCAGTACTTC.

This clonotype was detected only a few times. In DNA, the CDR3 is TGTGCCAGCAGAGGGGGCCAGTCCTACGAGCAGTACGTC. It encodes CASRGGQSYEQYV. The genes are TRBV6-2 or TRBV6-3 and TRBJ2-7, with 7 nucleotides matching TRBD1. CDR1 and CDR2 (germline): MNHEY, SVGEGT. V was pared by 6 bases and J by 1 base, with 3 bases of the junction left unmatched. There are 13 residues in the CDR3.

This chain connects TRBV20-1 to TRBJ1-5; 8 nucleotides align to TRBD1. V was clipped by 5 bases and J by 1 base; unmatched bases: 7. The length of the CDR3 is 15 residues. The V gene's germline CDR1 is DFQATT and CDR2 SNEGSKA (reference sequence). CDR3 amino acids: CSAWNGQGSNQPQHF. Here the CDR3 DNA reads TGCAGTGCTTGGAACGGACAGGGCAGCAATCAGCCCCAGCATTTT.

This clonotype was seen just once. The chain joins TRBV7-9 to TRBJ1-1; D remains ambiguous. V was clipped by 1 base and J by 5 bases, with 11 bases between them. Germline CDR1 reads SEHNR; CDR2 reads FQNEAQ (reference sequence). The CDR3 spans 14 residues. The DNA for the CDR3 is TGTGCCAGCAGCTTAGGTCTCCTGGGGACTGAAGCTTTCTTT. It encodes CASSLGLLGTEAFF. Variable domain in full (rest from reference TRBV7-9 and TRBJ1-1): DTGVSQNPRHKITKRGQNVTFRCDPISEHNRLYWYRQTLGQGPEFLTYFQNEAQLEKSRLLSDRFSAERPKGSFSTLEIQRTEQGDSAMYLCASSLGLLGTEAFFGQGTRLTVV.

This clonotype occurred a few times. This rearrangement joins TRBV12-3 or TRBV12-4 to TRBJ2-3; 10 bases are shared with TRBD1. The V segment lost 5 bases and the J segment 4 bases; nucleotides outside the gene matches: 6. The CDR3 loop spans 15 amino acids. The CDR3 nucleotides read TGTGCCAGCAGTCGACAGGGGGCGCTCTCAGATACGCAGTATTTT. It encodes CASSRQGALSDTQYF.

The chain employs TRBV7-2 and TRBJ2-3, with 7 bases matching TRBD1. J was trimmed by 0 bases and V by 5 bases; bases with no gene match: 5. The CDR3 spans 15 residues. Germline CDR1 reads SGHTA; CDR2 reads FQGNSA. CDR3 bases: TGTGCCAGCAGCGCCACGACAGGGAGCACAGATACGCAGTATTTT. It is translated as CASSATTGSTDTQYF.

The rearrangement joins TRBV3-1 to TRBJ2-1; TRBD2 agrees at 13 bases. With V trimmed by 11 bases and J by 3 bases, 16 bases remained unmatched. Germline V CDR1 and CDR2: LGHDT, YNNKEL (reference sequence). There are 18 residues in the CDR3. CDR3 nucleotides: TGTGCCTGCTGCACCCGACTAGCGGGGGGCATCATCTACAATGAGCAGTTCTTC. Protein: CACCTRLAGGIIYNEQFF.

At least ten counts were recorded for this clonotype. V is TRBV5-1 and J is TRBJ2-3; 8 bases align to TRBD2. J was trimmed by 0 bases and V by 5 bases; bases with no gene match: 5. The CDR3 is 15 amino acids. Germline CDR1 and CDR2: SGHRS and YFSETQ. The CDR3 sequence is CASRSLAGSTDTQYF. The CDR3 DNA reads TGCGCCAGCAGGTCGTTAGCGGGGAGCACAGATACGCAGTATTTT.

This chain uses TRBV7-8 with TRBJ2-5; the D gene is possibly TRBD2 (6 bases). Trimming left V 10 bases short and J 4 bases short, with 19 bases between. Germline V gives CDR1 SGHVS, CDR2 FQNEAQ. This CDR3 spans 14 amino acids. Here the CDR3 reads CATPPMGGVETQYF. Here the CDR3 DNA reads TGTGCCACCCCGCCAATGGGGGGAGTAGAGACCCAGTACTTC.

The CDR3 DNA reads as TGTGCCAGCACCCGAGGGGGTAGAGGCACAGATACGCAGTATTTT. As protein: CASTRGGRGTDTQYF. This chain links TRBV7-6 with TRBJ2-3; TRBD1 is a possible D gene (6 bases). The CDR3 is made up of 15 amino acids. Germline V CDR1 and CDR2: SGHVS, FNYEAQ. V was pared by 7 bases and J by 1 base, with 15 bases between.

A few counts support this clonotype. This chain connects TRBV7-8 to TRBJ1-5, with D tentatively TRBD1 (5 bases). Deletions cut 5 bases from V and 7 bases from J, with 18 bases between. This CDR3 contains 15 residues. Germline CDR1 and CDR2: SGHVS and FQNEAQ. DNA of the CDR3: TGTGCCAGCAGCCTAAGGGGCAGGGCTGGACAGCCCCAGCATTTT. Its protein is CASSLRGRAGQPQHF.

This clonotype was recorded at least ten times. This chain connects TRBV4-1 to TRBJ1-1; 8 bases are shared with TRBD1. J lost 7 bases, V lost 2 bases, and 6 bases had no gene match. The length of the CDR3 is 14 residues. The germline V gene has CDR1 MGHRA and CDR2 YSYEKL. The CDR3 sequence is CASSQPTGEDEAFF. The CDR3 region has the DNA TGCGCCAGCAGCCAACCGACAGGGGAGGATGAAGCTTTCTTT.

This clonotype was detected a few times. The rearrangement uses TRBV7-2 and TRBJ2-5, with 10 bases fitting TRBD2. Germline loops: CDR1 SGHTA, CDR2 FQGNSA. V gave up 5 bases and J gave up 2 bases; unmatched junction bases: 8. The CDR3 runs to 16 residues. As DNA, the CDR3 is TGTGCCAGCAGCCGGCTGGGAGCGGGGGGGCAAGAGACCCAGTACTTC. This sequence encodes CASSRLGAGGQETQYF.

This clonotype was detected only a few times. The rearrangement links TRBV6-1 to TRBJ2-5; 10 bases match TRBD1. Per germline, CDR1 MNHNS and CDR2 SASEGT. The CDR3 length is 18 residues. The V gene end was trimmed by 6 bases and the J gene end by 5 bases; junction bases not matched to a gene: 18. CDR3 protein: CASSFGRSDRGILETQYF. The CDR3 nucleotides are TGTGCCAGCAGCTTCGGCCGCTCGGACAGGGGGATTTTGGAGACCCAGTACTTC.

The CDR3 region is CASSPQLAGVETQYF. The CDR3 DNA reads as TGTGCCAGCAGCCCACAACTAGCGGGGGTAGAGACCCAGTACTTC. The chain is built from TRBV7-9 and TRBJ2-5; 11 nucleotides agree with TRBD2. The CDR3 is 15 amino acids. The germline CDR1 and CDR2 sequences are SEHNR and FQNEAQ (reference sequence). Germline trimming cut 5 bases from V and 4 bases from J; bases unmatched to any gene: 6.

This clonotype has more than one count but fewer than ten. The chain is built from TRBV5-1 and TRBJ1-1, with TRBD1 identical over 7 bases. The CDR3 is 20 residues long. Germline CDR1 and CDR2: SGHRS and YFSETQ. Trimming took 4 bases from V and 0 from J; bases not matched to a gene: 21. The CDR3, as DNA: TGCGCCAGCAGCACCCGGACAGGATTTCTTCTCTACCGTATGAACACTGAAGCTTTCTTT. This gives the protein CASSTRTGFLLYRMNTEAFF.